These 5 T cell receptor beta chains were sequenced from one sample in a study of CD8 T cell repertoires and HIV-1 epitope variants (dated by TCRdb to the early 2020s). Library creation used the immunoSEQ multiplex PCR assay. The clones in this table, taken by TCRdb from immuneACCESS, are in-frame only. Not every clone is retained; where verified, under half of the shortfall comes from an unresolved V gene, and the cause of the rest is unknown. For this sample there are about 5,100 clones; approximately 66% appear just once. The top ten clonotypes cover about 40% of the sample. Antigens of these TCRs are unknown. The sample was cultured CD8+ T cells derived from PBMCs. These TCRs come from a male donor with HIV.

V is TRBV5-6 and J is TRBJ2-7, with D perhaps matching TRBD2 (5 bases). Germline V gives CDR1 SGHDT, CDR2 YYEEEE. This CDR3 is 16 amino acids long. The germline V and J ends were trimmed by 0 bases and 4 bases, with 17 bases remaining between them. The CDR3 region has the DNA TGTGCCAGCAGCTTGGGGCCTTCTTTGGGAGATTACGAGCAGTACTTC. Protein: CASSLGPSLGDYEQYF.

This clone was detected a few times. This chain joins TRBV5-4 and TRBJ1-2, with no clear D. The CDR3 covers 12 residues. Germline loops: CDR1 SGHNT, CDR2 YYREEE (reference sequence). V was clipped by 2 bases and J by 7 bases, with 9 bases between them. CDR3 in DNA: TGTGCCAGCAGCTTTGGAGGGATTGGCTACACCTTC. This encodes CASSFGGIGYTF. The full variable domain, with the rest looked up from reference TRBV5-4 and TRBJ1-2, is ETGVTQSPTHLIKTRGQQVTLRCSSQSGHNTVSWYQQALGQGPQFIFQYYREEENGRGNFPPRFSGLQFPNYSSELNVNALELDDSALYLCASSFGGIGYTFGSGTRLTVV.

The rearrangement links TRBV6-5 to TRBJ1-6, with D maybe TRBD1 (6 bases). The CDR3 has 11 amino acids. CDR1 MNHEY and CDR2 SVGAGI come from the germline V gene. V was clipped by 6 bases and J by 14 bases, with 11 bases between them. CDR3 amino acids: CASSSGAALHF. The CDR3 DNA sequence: TGTGCCAGCAGCTCAGGGGCGGCCCTCCACTTT.

This clone has only one observation. The chain recombines TRBV30 with TRBJ2-3, with 7 bases aligning to TRBD2. CDR1 GTSNPN and CDR2 SVGIG come from the germline V gene (reference sequence). The CDR3 spans 15 residues. V gave up 2 bases and J gave up 4 bases; unmatched junction bases: 9. CDR3: CAWSPSAGWADTQYF. The CDR3 DNA reads TGTGCCTGGAGTCCCTCAGCGGGGTGGGCAGATACGCAGTATTTT.

The chain is built from TRBV7-2 and TRBJ2-1; 7 bases match TRBD1. V lost 1 base and J lost 2; bases outside the gene matches: 2. The germline gives CDR1 SGHTA, CDR2 FQGNSA. This CDR3 has 15 amino acids. This CDR3 reads CASSLVGGAYNEQFF. The CDR3 DNA sequence: TGTGCCAGCAGCTTAGTAGGGGGCGCCTACAATGAGCAGTTCTTC.